This T cell receptor beta chain was retrieved from a study of response to subunit inactivated influenza vaccine. Regarding the study as a whole: Authors proposed each seasonal influenza vaccination draws in few new T cells.

Each CDR3 protein gets one entry after TCRdb re-called the RT-PCR reads with MiXCR. Among 150,000 to 200,000 distinct CDR3 sequences, over 9.5% were seen once, and the ten largest hold 25% to 30%. This clonotype was counted ten times or more. The antigen is undetermined. Germline assignment: CDR1 DFQATT and CDR2 SNEGSKA (reference sequence). The CDR3 runs 15 residues. The ends were cut back, 1 base at V and 2 bases at J, with 12 bases in the middle. These data were likewise used in another study, on T cells expressing NK-cell markers. Per that paper: The cDNA for TCR beta came from 5'RACE template switching with UMIs. There were seven HCMV-seropositive donors and one seronegative donor among the eight sequenced. Restricting sorting to alpha-beta TCR T cells was achieved in several experiments by an anti-gamma-delta TCR antibody. These clonotypes additionally ranked first within the CD3+CD56-NKG2C+ fraction of a few donors.

This specimen was CD8+ T cells sorted from PBMCs, taken about 12 days after vaccination. V is TRBV20-1 and J is TRBJ2-1; D is possibly TRBD1 or TRBD2 (6 bases each). This sequence was found in a man aged 50-59 years who received an inactivated influenza vaccine. The CDR3 is CSARALEGAYNEQFF. CDR3 coding DNA: TGCAGTGCTAGAGCCCTGGAGGGGGCCTACAATGAGCAGTTCTTC.